The subject of this entry is one T cell receptor (beta chain). Its target is not known. No DNA is shown, since the ends of the CDR3 on it are uncertain; the CDR3 is the one TCRdb lists. The sample is drawn from a study of CD8+CD57+ T cells in acquired aplastic anemia. Findings of the study overall: Significant differences in CD8+ Simpson's diversity were not observed between patients and controls.

Researchers used genomic DNA as the template to profile TCR beta VDJ and CDR3. TCRdb recomputed calls from the reads with MiXCR, one row per CDR3 protein. The sample yields approximately 380,000 distinct CDR3 sequences, roughly 64% seen once. The CDR3 length equals 16 residues, ends included. Germline V gives CDR1 LNHDA, CDR2 SQIVND (reference sequence). This chain joins TRBV19 and TRBJ1-3; whether TRBD1, the table's D call, matches the DNA was not checked. This TCR was sampled from a human donor in good health, serving as a control. Sequences were obtained from sorted CD4+, CD8+, or CD8+CD57+ T cells (not recorded which) from PBMCs. The CDR3 here is CASSMEGGNYGYTFGF.